This record looks at one T cell receptor (beta chain) sequence and its context. Losses at the gene ends were 4 bases for V and 5 bases for J; bases not matched to a gene: 10. The germline gives CDR1 MNHNY, CDR2 SVGAGI (reference sequence). The CDR3 loop spans 16 amino acids. This specimen belongs to a study of blood T cell repertoires in COVID-19. Study context: Researchers got acute and convalescent COVID-19 samples from the United States, Italy and Spain.

Participants, about 18 to 90 years old, spanned under 30 US areas. Assay used: immunoSEQ multiplex PCR; TCRdb lists only in-frame clones, some missing. The sample has roughly 150,000 clones, around 85% seen once. J is TRBJ1-1 and V is TRBV6-6; 10 nucleotides line up with TRBD1. Material for sequencing was PBMCs or T cells enriched from blood (not recorded which). The TCR was taken from a woman aged 40 to 49 with acute COVID-19. CDR3 residues: CASSSGQGLWVTEAFF. The CDR3 coding sequence is TGTGCCAGCAGTTCGGGACAGGGGCTCTGGGTGACTGAAGCTTTCTTT.